This T cell receptor (beta chain) stems from a study of beta chain features in type 1 diabetes. CDR3 length equals 14 residues. Germline-derived CDR1 and CDR2 are PRHDT and FYEKMQ (reference sequence). V was shortened by 5 bases and J by 2 bases, with 10 bases between the two germline ends. In its sample, this clone was seen a few times. What it recognizes is unknown. Only one heparinised blood draw was taken per donor, and its volume averaged about 120 mL. By way of CD45RO/CCR7/CD25/CD127/CD95/CD27, the CD4+ regulatory, stem cell-like memory, central memory and naive cells were sorted. Whole-study findings and limits: TCRB CDR3s from Type 1 diabetes patients were moderately but significantly shorter in all four CD4+ subsets. Lower insertion and higher deletion counts appeared at VDJ junctions in type 1 diabetes patients.

Expressed TCRB transcripts got sequenced, as all isolated RNA was reverse transcribed. Assay used: immunoSEQ multiplex PCR; TCRdb lists only in-frame clones, some missing. The sample has about 350,000 clones, roughly a fifth seen once. Input material: naive CD4+ T cells from blood. The chain is built from TRBV13 and TRBJ2-4, with D perhaps matching TRBD2 (6 bases). The clonotype was recovered from a woman aged 18-29 years in good health. The CDR3 DNA sequence: TGTGCCAGCAGCCTACGCGGGACCAAAAACATTCAGTACTTC. Amino acid sequence: CASSLRGTKNIQYF.